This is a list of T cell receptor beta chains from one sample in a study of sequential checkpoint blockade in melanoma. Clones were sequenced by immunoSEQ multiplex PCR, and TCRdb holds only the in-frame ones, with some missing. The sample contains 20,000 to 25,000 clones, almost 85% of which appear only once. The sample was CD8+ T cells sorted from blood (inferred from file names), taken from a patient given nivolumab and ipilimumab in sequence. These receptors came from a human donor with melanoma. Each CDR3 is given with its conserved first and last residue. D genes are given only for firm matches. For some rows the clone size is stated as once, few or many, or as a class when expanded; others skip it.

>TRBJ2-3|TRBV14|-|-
CASSPRNGSKSTDTQYF
TGTGCCAGCAGCCCCAGGAACGGGAGCAAGAGCACAGATACGCAGTATTTT
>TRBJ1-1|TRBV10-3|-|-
CAISVGQNTEAFF
TGTGCCATCAGTGTGGGACAGAACACTGAAGCTTTCTTT
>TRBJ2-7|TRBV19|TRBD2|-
CASSILRGALNEQYF
TGTGCCAGTAGTATTTTGCGGGGGGCGCTCAACGAGCAGTACTTC
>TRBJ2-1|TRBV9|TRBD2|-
CASSVGAGGTNPYNEQFF
TGTGCCAGCAGCGTAGGAGCGGGAGGAACAAACCCCTACAATGAGCAGTTCTTC
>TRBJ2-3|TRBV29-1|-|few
CSVRSGGTDTQYF
TGCAGCGTAAGAAGCGGAGGCACAGATACGCAGTATTTT
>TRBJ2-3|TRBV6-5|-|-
CASKWGVDGGTQYF
TGTGCCAGCAAGTGGGGGGTGGACGGAGGTACGCAGTATTTT
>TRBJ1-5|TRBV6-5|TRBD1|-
CASNPTGGMGQPQHF
TGTGCCAGCAATCCGACAGGGGGAATGGGTCAGCCCCAGCATTTT
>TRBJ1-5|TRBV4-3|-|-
CASSPTVTPGSNQPQHF
TGCGCCAGCAGCCCAACAGTAACCCCAGGGAGCAATCAGCCCCAGCATTTT
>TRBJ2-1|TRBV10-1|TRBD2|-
CASSEPPGLAGDNEQFF
TGCGCCAGCAGTGAGCCGCCGGGACTAGCGGGAGACAATGAGCAGTTCTTC
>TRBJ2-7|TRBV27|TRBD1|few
CASSHGDRGAPEQYF
TGTGCCAGCAGTCACGGGGACAGGGGAGCCCCCGAGCAGTACTTC
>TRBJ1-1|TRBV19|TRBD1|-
CASSQSTGTEAFF
TGTGCCAGTAGCCAATCGACAGGGACTGAAGCTTTCTTT
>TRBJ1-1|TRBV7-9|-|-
CASSLAGGGQAFF
TGTGCCAGCAGCTTAGCGGGCGGGGGGCAAGCTTTCTTT
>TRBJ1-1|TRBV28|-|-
CASALSRAEAFF
TGTGCCAGCGCGCTTTCGAGGGCTGAGGCTTTCTTT
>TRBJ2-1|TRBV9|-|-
CASSAHQGSYNEQFF
TGTGCCAGCAGCGCCCACCAGGGGAGTTACAATGAGCAGTTCTTC
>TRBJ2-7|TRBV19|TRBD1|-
CASSPSGTGNSYEQYF
TGTGCCAGTAGTCCGTCCGGGACAGGGAACTCCTACGAGCAGTACTTC
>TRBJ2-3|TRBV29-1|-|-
CSVDHGADTQYF
TGCAGCGTTGATCACGGGGCAGATACGCAGTATTTT
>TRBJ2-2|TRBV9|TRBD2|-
CASSPRWGTSTDTGELFF
TGTGCCAGCAGCCCCAGGTGGGGGACTAGTACGGACACCGGGGAGCTGTTTTTT
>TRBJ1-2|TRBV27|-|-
CASSFTPSYGYTF
TGTGCCAGCAGCTTCACACCCTCCTATGGCTACACCTTC
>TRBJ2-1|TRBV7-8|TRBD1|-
CASSLVGDRYNEQFF
TGTGCCAGCAGCTTAGTTGGGGACAGATACAATGAGCAGTTCTTC
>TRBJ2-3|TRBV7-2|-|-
CASSLGGRTGDTQYF
TGTGCCAGCAGCTTAGGGGGCAGGACGGGAGATACGCAGTATTTT
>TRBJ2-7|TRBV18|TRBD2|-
CASSPNLEGGISYEQYF
TGTGCCAGCTCACCCAACCTAGAGGGAGGGATCTCCTACGAGCAGTACTTC
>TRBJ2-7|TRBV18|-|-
CASSTSRGPYEQYF
TGTGCCAGCTCAACCTCTCGAGGGCCCTACGAGCAGTACTTC
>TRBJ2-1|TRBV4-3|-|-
CASSQDIGVNEQFF
TGCGCCAGCAGCCAAGATATCGGGGTGAATGAGCAGTTCTTC
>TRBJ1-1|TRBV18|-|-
CASSPRPDRNTEAFF
TGTGCCAGCTCACCACGTCCCGACAGGAACACTGAAGCTTTCTTT
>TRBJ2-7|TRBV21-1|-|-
CASSLRGPKAPSYEQYF
TGTGCCAGCAGCCTCAGGGGTCCTAAAGCCCCCTCCTACGAGCAGTACTTC
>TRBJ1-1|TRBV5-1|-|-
CASSLYGRLSEAFF
TGCGCCAGCAGCTTGTATGGGCGCCTGAGTGAAGCTTTCTTT
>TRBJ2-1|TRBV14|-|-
CASSQDTRLAGVDEQFF
TGTGCCAGCAGCCAAGATACGAGGCTAGCTGGGGTCGATGAGCAGTTCTTC
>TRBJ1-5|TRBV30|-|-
CAWSVQTGGAGGQPQHF
TGTGCCTGGAGTGTCCAAACGGGGGGCGCGGGGGGTCAGCCCCAGCATTTT